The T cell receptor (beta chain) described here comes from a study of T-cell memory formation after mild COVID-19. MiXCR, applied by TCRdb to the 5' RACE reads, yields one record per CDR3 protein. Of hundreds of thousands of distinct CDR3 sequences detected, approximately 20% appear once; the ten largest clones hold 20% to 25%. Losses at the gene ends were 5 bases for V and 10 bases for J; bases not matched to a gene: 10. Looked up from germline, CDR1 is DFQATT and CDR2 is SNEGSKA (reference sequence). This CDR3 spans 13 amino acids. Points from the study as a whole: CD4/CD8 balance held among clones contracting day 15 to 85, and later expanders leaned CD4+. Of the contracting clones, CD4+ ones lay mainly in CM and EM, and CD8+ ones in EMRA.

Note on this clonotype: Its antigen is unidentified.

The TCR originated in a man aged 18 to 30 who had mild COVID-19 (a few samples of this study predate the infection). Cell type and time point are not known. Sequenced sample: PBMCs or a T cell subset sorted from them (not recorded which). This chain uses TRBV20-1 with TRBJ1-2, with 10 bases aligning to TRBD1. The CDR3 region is CSAGTTGGGVYTF. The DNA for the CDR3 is TGCAGTGCTGGTACGACAGGGGGCGGTGTCTACACCTTC.